This passage covers 9 T cell receptor beta chains from one sample sequenced in a study of T cell responses to AZD1222 COVID-19 vaccine. Sequencing was performed with immunoSEQ multiplex PCR; in TCRdb, only in-frame clones are kept and a portion is missing. The table lists tens of thousands of clones, about nine tenths of them singletons. Source: peripheral blood, taken 28 days after the second AZD1222 dose. The receptors were gathered from an adult who received the AZD1222 COVID-19 vaccine.

This rearrangement joins TRBV7-2 to TRBJ2-3, with D unclear. The CDR3 has 15 residues. V was trimmed by 1 base and J by 0 bases, leaving 8 bases between them. From germline, CDR1 is SGHTA and CDR2 FQGNSA. The CDR3 sequence: CASSLGAYSTDTQYF. The CDR3 DNA reads as TGTGCCAGCAGCTTAGGGGCATACAGCACAGATACGCAGTATTTT. Looking up the rest from reference TRBV7-2 and TRBJ2-3 gives the full variable domain: GAGVSQSPSNKVTEKGKDVELRCDPISGHTALYWYRQSLGQGLEFLIYFQGNSAPDKSGLPSDRFSAERTGGSVSTLTIQRTQQEDSAVYLCASSLGAYSTDTQYFGPGTRLTVL.

The chain is built from TRBV5-1 and TRBJ2-7; D unresolved. Trimming stripped 0 bases from V and 1 base from J, with 2 bases between. Germline V CDR1 and CDR2: SGHRS, YFSETQ. The CDR3 extends over 12 amino acids. The CDR3 loop is CASSLESYEQYF. DNA of the CDR3: TGCGCCAGCAGCTTGGAATCCTACGAGCAGTACTTC.

Points on this clone: The junction and the germline gene differ at one end; a read error may be behind it. The gene calls are TRBV27 and TRBJ2-7; 8 nucleotides align to TRBD1. CDR1 MNHEY and CDR2 SMNVEV come from the germline V gene (reference sequence). This CDR3 region has 14 residues. CDR3: CASSFQQGGYQQYF. The CDR3, as DNA: TGTGCCAGCAGTTTCCAACAGGGGGGCTACCAGCAGTACTTC.

The CDR3 protein is CASSGIQGAHPDTEAFF. DNA for the CDR3: TGTGCCAGCAGTGGCATACAGGGGGCCCATCCGGACACTGAAGCTTTCTTT. The chain links TRBV2 to TRBJ1-1; 9 bases align to TRBD1. V shed 4 bases, J shed 3 bases, and the junction held 12 bases outside the gene matches. This CDR3 region has 17 residues. CDR1 is SNHLY, CDR2 FYNNEI, per germline.

The genes are TRBV19 and TRBJ1-6; D not resolved. CDR1 and CDR2 (germline): LNHDA, SQIVND (reference sequence). The CDR3 is 14 amino acids. V was cut by 10 bases and J by 7 bases, with 17 bases left in between. CDR3 amino acids: CAISSGDTNSPLHF. The CDR3 coding sequence is TGTGCCATCTCGTCCGGGGATACGAATTCACCCCTCCACTTT.

This clone came up once. The J gene is TRBJ2-3, the V gene TRBV11-2; 11 bases fit TRBD2. Trimming at V came to 2 bases and at J to 6 bases, leaving 4 bases not matched to a gene. There are 15 residues in the CDR3. CDR1 is SGHAT and CDR2 is FQNNGV in the germline V gene. In DNA, the CDR3 is TGTGCCAGCAGCTTACTAGCGGGGGGTCAGGATACGCAGTATTTT. Translation: CASSLLAGGQDTQYF.

The CDR3 here is CASSVTGGHQETQYF. CDR3 in DNA: TGTGCCAGCAGCGTAACAGGGGGCCACCAAGAGACCCAGTACTTC. The chain links TRBV9 to TRBJ2-5, with TRBD1 matching over 9 bases. Trimming at V came to 1 base and at J to 0 bases, leaving 1 base not matched to a gene. Germline CDR1 SGDLS, CDR2 YYNGEE. This CDR3 contains 15 residues.

V usage is TRBV10-3 and J usage is TRBJ1-2; no clear D. The CDR3 is 14 amino acids. Per germline, CDR1 ENHRY and CDR2 SYGVKD. V was cut by 4 bases and J by 8 bases, with 17 bases left in between. The CDR3 DNA follows: TGTGCCATCAGTGTCGTGGATTGGGAGGGCGGCTACACCTTC. Translation gives CAISVVDWEGGYTF.

This chain connects TRBV19 to TRBJ2-3; TRBD2 matches 8 bases. The V segment lost 8 bases and the J segment 6 bases; nucleotides outside the gene matches: 10. The CDR3 runs to 14 residues. Germline V CDR1 and CDR2: LNHDA, SQIVND (reference sequence). The CDR3 DNA reads TGTGCCAGTTCATCCGGGACTAGAGGGGATACGCAGTATTTT. It translates to CASSSGTRGDTQYF.